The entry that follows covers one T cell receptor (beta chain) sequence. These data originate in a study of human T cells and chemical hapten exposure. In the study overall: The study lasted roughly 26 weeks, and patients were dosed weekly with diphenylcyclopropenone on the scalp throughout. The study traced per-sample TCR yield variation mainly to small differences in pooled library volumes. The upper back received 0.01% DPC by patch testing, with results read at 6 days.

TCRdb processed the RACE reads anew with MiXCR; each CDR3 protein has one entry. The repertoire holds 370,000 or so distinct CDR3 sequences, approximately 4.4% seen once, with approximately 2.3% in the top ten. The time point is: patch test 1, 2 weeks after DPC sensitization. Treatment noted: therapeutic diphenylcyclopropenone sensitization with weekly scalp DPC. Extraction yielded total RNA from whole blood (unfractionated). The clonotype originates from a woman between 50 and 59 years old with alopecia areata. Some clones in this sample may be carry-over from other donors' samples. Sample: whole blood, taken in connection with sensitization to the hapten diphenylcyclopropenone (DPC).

In nucleotides, the CDR3 is TGTGCCAGCAGTCCGATGGGGCCGAGCTCTGGAAACACCATATATTTT. It specifies CASSPMGPSSGNTIYF. The V and J genes are TRBV12-3 or TRBV12-4 and TRBJ1-3; tentative D call: TRBD1 (5 bases). CDR3 size: 16 residues. V was shortened by 5 bases and J by 0 bases, with 14 bases between the two germline ends.